This T cell receptor (beta chain) was recovered during a study of blood T cell repertoires in COVID-19. Study summary: Some COVID-19 samples were acute and others convalescent; all came from the United States, Italy and Spain.

The J segment lost 7 bases and the V segment lost 6 bases, leaving 9 bases of the junction unmatched. CDR3 length equals 13 residues. Germline V CDR1 and CDR2: SNHLY, FYNNEI. Under the authors' procedure: The authors estimated nucleated cell counts from reference gene primer amplification. Clones were sequenced by immunoSEQ multiplex PCR, and TCRdb holds only the in-frame ones, with some missing. V and J calls and clone size come straight from that table; D and trimming were deduced from the DNA. The profile covers approximately 150,000 clones, with 65% to 80% appearing a single time and 15% to 20% taken by the ten largest.

The J gene is TRBJ2-7, the V gene TRBV2; TRBD1 agrees at 7 bases. Sequenced input: peripheral blood. This receptor was taken from a man aged 45-65 years with acute or convalescent COVID-19. CDR3: CASRKPGQREQYV. Written as DNA, the CDR3 is TGTGCCAGCAGGAAACCGGGACAGAGGGAGCAGTACGTC.